The 2 T cell receptor beta chains listed next were all sequenced from one sample in a study of cytomegalovirus exposure and HLA in healthy donors. The method was immunoSEQ multiplex PCR; TCRdb's version includes in-frame clones alone and lacks a portion of them. This repertoire shows over 110,000 clones, around 87% found once; its top ten account for less than 9%. The sample comprised PBMCs. The receptors originated from a man aged 18-30 years in good health and CMV-seropositive.

The count of this clone is one. The rearrangement links TRBV2 to TRBJ1-4; D uncertain. The CDR3 extends over 15 amino acids. The V gene's germline CDR1 is SNHLY and CDR2 FYNNEI. Trimming cost V 7 bases and J 0 bases, with 12 bases left between them. CDR3 region: CASKRRPATNEKLFF. The CDR3 coding sequence is TGTGCCAGCAAGCGGCGACCAGCAACTAATGAAAAACTGTTTTTT.

The V call is TRBV19, the J call TRBJ1-2; D not certain. Deletions cut 7 bases from V and 5 bases from J, with 20 bases between. The CDR3 length is 15 residues. The germline V gene has CDR1 LNHDA and CDR2 SQIVND (reference sequence). CDR3 nucleotide sequence: TGTGCCAGTATTCCCAGTTGGGAGGGAAAGTATGGCTACACCTTC. This codes for CASIPSWEGKYGYTF.